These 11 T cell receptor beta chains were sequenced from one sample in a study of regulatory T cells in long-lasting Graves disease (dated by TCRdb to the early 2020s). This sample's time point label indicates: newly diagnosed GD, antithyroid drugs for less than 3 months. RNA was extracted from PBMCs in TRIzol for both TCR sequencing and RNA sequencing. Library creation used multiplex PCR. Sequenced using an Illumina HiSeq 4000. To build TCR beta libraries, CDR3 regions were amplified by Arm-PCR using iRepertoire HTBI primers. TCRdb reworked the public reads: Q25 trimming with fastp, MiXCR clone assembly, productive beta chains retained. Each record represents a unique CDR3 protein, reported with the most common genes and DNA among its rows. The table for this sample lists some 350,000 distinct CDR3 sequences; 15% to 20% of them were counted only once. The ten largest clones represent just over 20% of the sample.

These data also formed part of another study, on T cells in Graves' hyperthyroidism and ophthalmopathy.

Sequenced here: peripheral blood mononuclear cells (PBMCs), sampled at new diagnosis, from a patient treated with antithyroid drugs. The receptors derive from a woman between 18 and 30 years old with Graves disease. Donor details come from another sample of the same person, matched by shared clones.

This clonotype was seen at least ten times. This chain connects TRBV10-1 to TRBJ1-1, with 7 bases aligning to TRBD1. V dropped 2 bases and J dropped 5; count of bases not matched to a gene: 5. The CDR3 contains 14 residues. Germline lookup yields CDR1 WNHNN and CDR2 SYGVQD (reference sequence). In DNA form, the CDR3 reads TGCGCCAGCAGTGAGCATGCAGGGGGAACTGAAGCTTTCTTT. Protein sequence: CASSEHAGGTEAFF.

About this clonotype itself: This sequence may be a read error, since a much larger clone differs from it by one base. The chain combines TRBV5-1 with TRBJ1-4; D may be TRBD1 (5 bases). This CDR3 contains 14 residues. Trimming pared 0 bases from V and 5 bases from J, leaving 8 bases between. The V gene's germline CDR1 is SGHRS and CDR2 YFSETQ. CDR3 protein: CASSLAGENEKLFF. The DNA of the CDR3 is TGCGCCAGCAGCTTGGCGGGGGAGAATGAAAAACTGTTTTTT.

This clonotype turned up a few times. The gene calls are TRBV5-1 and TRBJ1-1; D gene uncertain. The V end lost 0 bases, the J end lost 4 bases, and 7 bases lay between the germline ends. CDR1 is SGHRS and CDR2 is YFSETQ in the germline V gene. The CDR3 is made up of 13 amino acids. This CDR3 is CASSLEGITEAFF. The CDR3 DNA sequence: TGCGCCAGCAGCTTGGAAGGGATCACTGAAGCTTTCTTT.

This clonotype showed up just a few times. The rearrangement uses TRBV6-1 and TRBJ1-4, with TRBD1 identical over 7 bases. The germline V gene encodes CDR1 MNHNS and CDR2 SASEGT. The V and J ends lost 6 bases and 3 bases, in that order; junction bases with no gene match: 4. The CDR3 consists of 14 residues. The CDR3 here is CASSKDRANEKLFF. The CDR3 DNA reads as TGTGCCAGCAGCAAAGACAGGGCTAATGAAAAACTGTTTTTT.

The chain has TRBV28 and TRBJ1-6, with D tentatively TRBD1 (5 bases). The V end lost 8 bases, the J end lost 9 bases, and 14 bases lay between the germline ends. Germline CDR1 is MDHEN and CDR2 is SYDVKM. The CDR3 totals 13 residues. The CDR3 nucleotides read TGTGCCAGCGGCGGGACCTCATCTTCACCCCTCCACTTT. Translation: CASGGTSSSPLHF.

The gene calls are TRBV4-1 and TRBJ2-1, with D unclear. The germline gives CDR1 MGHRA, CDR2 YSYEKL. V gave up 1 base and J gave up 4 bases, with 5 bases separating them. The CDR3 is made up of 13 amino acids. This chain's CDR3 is CASSQGPYNEQFF. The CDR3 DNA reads TGCGCCAGCAGCCAAGGACCTTACAATGAGCAGTTCTTC.

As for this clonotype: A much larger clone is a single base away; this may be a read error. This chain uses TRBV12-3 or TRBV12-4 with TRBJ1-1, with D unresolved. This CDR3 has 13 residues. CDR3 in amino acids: CASRPQVNTETFF. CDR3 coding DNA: TGTGCCAGCAGACCTCAGGTGAACACTGAAACTTTCTTT.

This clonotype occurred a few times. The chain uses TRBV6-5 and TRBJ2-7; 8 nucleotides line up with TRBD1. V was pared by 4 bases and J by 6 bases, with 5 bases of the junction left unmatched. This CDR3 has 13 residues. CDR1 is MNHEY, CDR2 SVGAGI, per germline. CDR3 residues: CASSLTGASEQYF. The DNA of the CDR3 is TGTGCCAGCAGTTTGACAGGGGCGAGCGAGCAGTACTTC.

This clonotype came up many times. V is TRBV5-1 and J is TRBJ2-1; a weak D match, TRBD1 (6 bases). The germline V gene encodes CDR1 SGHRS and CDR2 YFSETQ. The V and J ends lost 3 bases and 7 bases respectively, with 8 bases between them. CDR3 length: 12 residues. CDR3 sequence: CASSSQGNEQFF. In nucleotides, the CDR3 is TGCGCCAGCAGCTCACAGGGTAATGAGCAGTTCTTC.

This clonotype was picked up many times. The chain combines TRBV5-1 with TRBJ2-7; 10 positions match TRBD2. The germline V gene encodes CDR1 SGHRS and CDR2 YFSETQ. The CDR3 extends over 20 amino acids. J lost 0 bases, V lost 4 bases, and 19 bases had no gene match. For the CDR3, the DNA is TGCGCCAGCAGCCTCTTCTATAGCGGGGGGCCTCCTATGAACTCCTACGAGCAGTACTTC. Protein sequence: CASSLFYSGGPPMNSYEQYF.

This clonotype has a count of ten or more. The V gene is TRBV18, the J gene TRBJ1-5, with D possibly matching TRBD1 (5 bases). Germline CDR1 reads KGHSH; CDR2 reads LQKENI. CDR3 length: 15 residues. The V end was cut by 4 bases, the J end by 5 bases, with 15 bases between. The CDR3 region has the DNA TGTGCCAGCTCACAGGCACGGGACGGGCATCAGCCCCAGCATTTT. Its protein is CASSQARDGHQPQHF.